This T cell receptor (beta chain) is from a study of cytomegalovirus exposure and HLA in healthy donors. This clone was detected a few times. PCR amplification relied on 60 Vbeta primers (plus 13 Jbeta primers). Clones were sequenced by immunoSEQ multiplex PCR, and TCRdb holds only the in-frame ones, with some missing. Of some 170,000 clones listed, around 64% are singletons. CDR3 length: 13 amino acids. Germline assignment: CDR1 MNHNS and CDR2 SASEGT. With 2 bases removed from V and 9 bases from J, the gap between germline ends came to 11 bases. The chain carries TRBV6-1 and TRBJ1-5; the D is unclear. Input material: PBMCs. This sequence was found in a woman aged 30 to 39 in good health and CMV-seronegative. Here the CDR3 reads CASSENGVRPQHF. CDR3 coding DNA: TGTGCCAGCAGTGAAAACGGAGTTCGGCCCCAGCATTTT.